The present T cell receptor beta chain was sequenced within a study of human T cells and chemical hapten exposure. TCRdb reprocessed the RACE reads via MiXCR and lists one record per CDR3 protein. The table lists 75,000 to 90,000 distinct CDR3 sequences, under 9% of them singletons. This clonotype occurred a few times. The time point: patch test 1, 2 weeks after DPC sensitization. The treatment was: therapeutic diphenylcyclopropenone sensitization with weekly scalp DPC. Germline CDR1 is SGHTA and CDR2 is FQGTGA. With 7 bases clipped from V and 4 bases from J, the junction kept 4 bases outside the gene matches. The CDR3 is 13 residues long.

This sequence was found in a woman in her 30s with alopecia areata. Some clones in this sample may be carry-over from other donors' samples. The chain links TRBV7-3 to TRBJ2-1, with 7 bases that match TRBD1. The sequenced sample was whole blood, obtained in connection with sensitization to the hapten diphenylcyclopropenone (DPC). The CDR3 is CASTQGQYNEQFF. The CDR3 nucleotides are TGTGCCAGCACCCAGGGACAGTACAATGAGCAGTTCTTC.